This is a list of T cell receptor beta chains from one sample in a study of graft-versus-host responses after intestinal transplantation. Data came from immunoSEQ multiplex PCR; TCRdb stores just in-frame clones and leaves some out. Among roughly 93,000 clones listed, 85% to 95% were seen once. No cognate antigen is known for these TCRs. The sample in question was unstimulated CD8+ T cells sorted from spleen or lymph node cells, obtained before transplant. Every receptor here comes from a human donor who was the organ donor for an intestinal transplant. The conserved cysteine and the conserved F or W are not part of the CDR3 here. Only some rows state a clone size, as once, few, many or a class for expanded clones.

clone size,V gene,CDR3 length,CDR3 protein
once,TRBV5-4,13,ASSTSRGPNTEAF
.,TRBV4-3,12,ASSQATGTGDLH
.,TRBV28,11,ASSYDRGGLAF
few,TRBV6-5,12,ASSYAPNSYEQY
.,TRBV6-5,10,ASSPDRGGYT
.,TRBV5-8,15,ASSFGTSGELSYEQY
.,TRBV6-6,11,ASSLARTDTQY
.,TRBV9,18,ASSVEEWRTIGQKAYGYT
.,TRBV15,13,ATSRDERSDYGYT
.,TRBV7-9,13,ASSLAHSGGETQY
.,TRBV2,14,ASSGSQGRGNYGYT
.,TRBV19,11,ASGSGSSYEQY
.,TRBV29-1,9,SVGHDYEQY
.,TRBV9,14,ASSPGERGNQETQY